The text below deals with one T cell receptor beta chain. As yet, its antigen is unknown. This specimen comes from a study of T cell repertoires in cytomegalovirus infection. Study in general: Public TCR beta signatures marked donors with CMV infection and the matching HLA.

Overall study results and limits: Accumulated public TCR beta family frequency recognized individuals carrying CMV together with the relevant HLA. HLA-C-restricted CMV-specific TCR beta clonotypes were dominant in the ex vivo response.

Trimming cost V 7 bases and J 6 bases, with 20 bases left between them. There are 15 residues in the CDR3. Germline values: CDR1 SGHVS, CDR2 FNYEAQ. TCRdb ran MiXCR on the reads and lists one entry per CDR3 protein. Among roughly 350,000 distinct CDR3 sequences, roughly 36% were seen once, and the ten largest hold approximately 12%. This receptor was obtained from a human donor in good health (CMV status not recorded). Some clones in this sample may be carry-over from other donors' samples. This specimen was cultured PBMCs, taken from culture after CMV antigen stimulation. V and J are TRBV7-6 and TRBJ2-3; D is possibly TRBD1 or TRBD2 (5 bases each). CDR3 coding DNA: TGTGCCAGCATCCCCGGGACCTACGGCGGGGATACGCAGTATTTT. Protein sequence: CASIPGTYGGDTQYF.